What follows are 2 T cell receptor beta chains derived from one specimen sequenced in a study of early T cells in non-severe SARS-CoV-2 infection. TCRdb re-analysed the 5' RACE reads in MiXCR, keeping a single row per CDR3 protein. This table holds 80,000 or so distinct CDR3 sequences, approximately 10% found once. Sample: whole blood, taken at baseline. These receptors all come from an adult who was a healthcare worker with PCR-confirmed SARS-CoV-2 infection or an uninfected control (not recorded which).

In its sample, this clonotype was seen many times. The genes are TRBV6-6 and TRBJ1-1; no reliable D call. Germline assignment: CDR1 MNHNY and CDR2 SVGAGI (reference sequence). Between the trimmed V and J ends, which lost 0 bases and 1 base, there was a span of 0 bases. The CDR3 is 12 amino acids. In nucleotides, the CDR3 is TGTGCCAGCAGTTACTCGAACACTGAAGCTTTCTTT. Protein sequence: CASSYSNTEAFF.

This clonotype has only a few counts. The chain employs TRBV20-1 and TRBJ2-7; a weak D match, TRBD2 (6 bases). The CDR3 has 14 amino acids. CDR1 is DFQATT and CDR2 is SNEGSKA in the germline V gene (reference sequence). V was trimmed by 6 bases and J by 8 bases, leaving 23 bases between them. Here the CDR3 DNA reads TGCAGTGCCCCTGGGGGTAGCGGATTTATCCAGCAGTACTTC. Translation gives CSAPGGSGFIQQYF.